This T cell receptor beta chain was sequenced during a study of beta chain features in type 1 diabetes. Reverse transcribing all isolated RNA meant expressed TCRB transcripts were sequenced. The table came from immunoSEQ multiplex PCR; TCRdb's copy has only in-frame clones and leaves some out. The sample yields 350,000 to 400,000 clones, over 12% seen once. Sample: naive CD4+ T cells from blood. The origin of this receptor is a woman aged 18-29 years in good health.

CDR3 coding DNA: TGTGCCAGTAGCCTCCTGGGACAGGGCGTCGAGCAGTACTTC. Translating gives CASSLLGQGVEQYF. V gene TRBV19 combines with J gene TRBJ2-7; 9 bases are a match to TRBD1. After removal of 6 bases from V and 6 bases from J, the junction contained 9 bases not matched to a gene. This CDR3 has 14 residues. Germline V CDR1 and CDR2: LNHDA, SQIVND (reference sequence).